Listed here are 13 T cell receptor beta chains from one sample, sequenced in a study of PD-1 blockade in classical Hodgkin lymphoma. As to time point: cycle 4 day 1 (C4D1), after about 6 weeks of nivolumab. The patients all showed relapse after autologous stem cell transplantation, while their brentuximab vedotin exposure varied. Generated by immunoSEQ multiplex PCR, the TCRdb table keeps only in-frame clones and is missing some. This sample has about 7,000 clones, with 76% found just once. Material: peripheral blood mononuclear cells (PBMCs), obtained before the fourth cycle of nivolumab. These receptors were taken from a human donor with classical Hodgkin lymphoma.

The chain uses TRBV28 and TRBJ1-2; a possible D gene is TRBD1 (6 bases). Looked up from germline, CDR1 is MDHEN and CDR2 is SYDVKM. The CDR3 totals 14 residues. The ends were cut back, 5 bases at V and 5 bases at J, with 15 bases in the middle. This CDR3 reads CASSPPGVGYGYTF. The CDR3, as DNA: TGTGCCAGCAGTCCCCCAGGGGTAGGGTATGGCTACACCTTC.

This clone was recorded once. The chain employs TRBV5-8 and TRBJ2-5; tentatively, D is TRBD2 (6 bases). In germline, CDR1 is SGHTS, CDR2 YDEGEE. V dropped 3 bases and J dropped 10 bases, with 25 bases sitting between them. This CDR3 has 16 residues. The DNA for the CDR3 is TGTGCCAGCAGCTCCTCCGGGGGAGGCCGGGGGAGAGACCAGTACTTC. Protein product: CASSSSGGGRGRDQYF.

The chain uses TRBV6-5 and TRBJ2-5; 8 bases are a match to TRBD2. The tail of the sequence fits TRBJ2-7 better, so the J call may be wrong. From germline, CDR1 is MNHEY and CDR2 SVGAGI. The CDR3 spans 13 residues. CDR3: CATRGGVPYEQYF. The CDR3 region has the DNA TGTGCCACCCGGGGGGGCGTCCCCTACGAGCAGTACTTC.

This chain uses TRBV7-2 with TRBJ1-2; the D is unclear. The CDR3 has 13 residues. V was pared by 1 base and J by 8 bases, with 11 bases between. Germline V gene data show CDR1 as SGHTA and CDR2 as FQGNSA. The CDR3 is CASSLGGRRGYTF. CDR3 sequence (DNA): TGTGCCAGCAGCTTAGGTGGGCGCCGGGGCTACACCTTC.

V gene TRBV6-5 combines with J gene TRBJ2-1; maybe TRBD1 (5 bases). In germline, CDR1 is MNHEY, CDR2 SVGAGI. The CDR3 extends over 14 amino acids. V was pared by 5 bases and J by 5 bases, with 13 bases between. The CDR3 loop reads CASSRENRHNEQFF. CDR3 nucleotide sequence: TGTGCCAGCAGTCGAGAAAACAGGCACAATGAGCAGTTCTTC.

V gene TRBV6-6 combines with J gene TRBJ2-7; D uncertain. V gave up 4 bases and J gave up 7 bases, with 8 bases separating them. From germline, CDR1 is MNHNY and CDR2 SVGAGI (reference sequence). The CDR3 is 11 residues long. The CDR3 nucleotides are TGTGCCAGCAGTTCCCCTTTGGAGCAGTACTTC. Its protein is CASSSPLEQYF.

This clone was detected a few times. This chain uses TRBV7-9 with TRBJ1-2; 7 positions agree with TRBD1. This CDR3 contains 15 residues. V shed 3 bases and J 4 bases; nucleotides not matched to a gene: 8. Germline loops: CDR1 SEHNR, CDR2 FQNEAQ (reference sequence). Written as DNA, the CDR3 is TGTGCCAGCAGCTTGGGGGAAGGGGGCGCCTATGGCTACACCTTC. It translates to CASSLGEGGAYGYTF.

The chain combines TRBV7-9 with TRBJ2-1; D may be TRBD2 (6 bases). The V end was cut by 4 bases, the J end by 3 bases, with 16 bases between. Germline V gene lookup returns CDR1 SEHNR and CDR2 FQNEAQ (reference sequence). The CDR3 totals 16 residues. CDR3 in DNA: TGTGCCAGCAGCTGGTTTACAGCGGGTTACTACAATGAGCAGTTCTTC. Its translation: CASSWFTAGYYNEQFF.

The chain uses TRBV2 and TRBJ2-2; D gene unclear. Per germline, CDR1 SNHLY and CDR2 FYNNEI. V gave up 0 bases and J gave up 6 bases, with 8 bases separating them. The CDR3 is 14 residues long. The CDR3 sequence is CASSEALQAGELFF. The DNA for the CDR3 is TGTGCCAGCAGTGAAGCGCTTCAGGCCGGGGAGCTGTTTTTT.

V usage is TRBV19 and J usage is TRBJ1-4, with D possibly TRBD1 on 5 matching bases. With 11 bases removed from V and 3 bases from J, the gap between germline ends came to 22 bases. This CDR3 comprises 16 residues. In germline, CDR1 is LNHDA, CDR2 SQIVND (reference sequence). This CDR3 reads CASNSKGVGSNEKLFF. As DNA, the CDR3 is TGTGCCTCGAACTCGAAAGGGGTTGGATCTAATGAAAAACTGTTTTTT.

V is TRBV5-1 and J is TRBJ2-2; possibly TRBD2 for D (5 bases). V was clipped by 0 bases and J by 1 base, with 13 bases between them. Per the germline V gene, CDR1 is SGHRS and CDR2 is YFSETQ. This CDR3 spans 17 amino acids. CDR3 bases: TGCGCCAGCAGCTTGGGGTCGGCGGCGGGGAACACCGGGGAGCTGTTTTTT. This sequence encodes CASSLGSAAGNTGELFF.

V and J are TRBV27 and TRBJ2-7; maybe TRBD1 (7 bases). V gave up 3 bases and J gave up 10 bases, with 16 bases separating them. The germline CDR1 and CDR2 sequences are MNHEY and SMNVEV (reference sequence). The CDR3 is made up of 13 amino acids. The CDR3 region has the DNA TGTGCCAGCAGTTTTGTAGCCCAGGGGGGACAGTACTTC. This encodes CASSFVAQGGQYF.

CDR3: CASSPTVVVEQYF. CDR3 sequence (DNA): TGTGCCAGCTCACCAACAGTCGTCGTCGAGCAGTACTTC. V and J are TRBV18 and TRBJ2-7; D is uncertain. The CDR3 consists of 13 residues. V lost 2 bases to trimming and J lost 6 bases, with 11 bases between them. The V gene's germline CDR1 is KGHSH and CDR2 LQKENI.